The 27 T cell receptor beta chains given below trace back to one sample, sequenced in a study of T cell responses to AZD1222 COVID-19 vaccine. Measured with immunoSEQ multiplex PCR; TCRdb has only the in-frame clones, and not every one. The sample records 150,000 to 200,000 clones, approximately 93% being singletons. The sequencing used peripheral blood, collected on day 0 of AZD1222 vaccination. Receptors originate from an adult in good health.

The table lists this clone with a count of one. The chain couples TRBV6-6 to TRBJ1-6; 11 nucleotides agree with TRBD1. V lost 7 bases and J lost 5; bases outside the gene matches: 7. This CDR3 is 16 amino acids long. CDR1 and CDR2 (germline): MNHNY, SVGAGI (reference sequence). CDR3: CASTMDRGLDNSPLHF. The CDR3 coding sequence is TGTGCCAGCACCATGGACAGGGGGCTTGATAATTCACCCCTCCACTTT.

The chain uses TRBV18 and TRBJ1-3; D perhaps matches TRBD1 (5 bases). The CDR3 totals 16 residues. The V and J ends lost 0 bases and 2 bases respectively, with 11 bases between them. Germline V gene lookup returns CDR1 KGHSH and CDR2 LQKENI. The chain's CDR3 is CASSPPGQGAGNTIYF. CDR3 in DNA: TGTGCCAGCTCACCACCAGGGCAGGGTGCTGGAAACACCATATATTTT. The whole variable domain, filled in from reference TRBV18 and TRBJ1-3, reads NAGVMQNPRHLVRRRGQEARLRCSPMKGHSHVYWYRQLPEEGLKFMVYLQKENIIDESGMPKERFSAEFPKEGPSILRIQQVVRGDSAAYFCASSPPGQGAGNTIYFGEGSWLTVV.

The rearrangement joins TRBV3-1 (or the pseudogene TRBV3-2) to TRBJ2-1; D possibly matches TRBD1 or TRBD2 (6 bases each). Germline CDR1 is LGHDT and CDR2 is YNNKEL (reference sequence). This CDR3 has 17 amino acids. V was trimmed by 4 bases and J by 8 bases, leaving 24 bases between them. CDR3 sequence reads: CASSPLYGGLGGDEQFF. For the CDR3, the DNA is TGTGCCAGCAGCCCGCTTTACGGGGGCCTGGGTGGGGATGAGCAGTTCTTC.

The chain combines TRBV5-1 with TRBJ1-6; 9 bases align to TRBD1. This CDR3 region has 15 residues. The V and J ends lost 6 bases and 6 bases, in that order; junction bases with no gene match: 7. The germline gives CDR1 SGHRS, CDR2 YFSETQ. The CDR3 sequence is CASTPDRGVNSPLHF. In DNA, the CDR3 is TGCGCCAGCACCCCGGACAGGGGCGTTAATTCACCCCTCCACTTT.

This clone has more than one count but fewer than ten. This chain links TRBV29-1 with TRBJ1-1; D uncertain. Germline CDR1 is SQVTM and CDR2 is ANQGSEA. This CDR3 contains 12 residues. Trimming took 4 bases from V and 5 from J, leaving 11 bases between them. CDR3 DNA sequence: TGCAGCGTTGGACACGAGGGTACTGAAGCTTTCTTT. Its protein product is CSVGHEGTEAFF.

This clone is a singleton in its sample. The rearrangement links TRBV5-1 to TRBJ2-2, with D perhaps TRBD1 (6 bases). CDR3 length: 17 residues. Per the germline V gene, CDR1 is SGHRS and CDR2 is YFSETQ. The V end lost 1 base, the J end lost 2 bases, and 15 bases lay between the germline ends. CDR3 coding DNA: TGCGCCAGCAGCTTGAGTGGGGACAAAAGTAACACCGGGGAGCTGTTTTTT. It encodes CASSLSGDKSNTGELFF.

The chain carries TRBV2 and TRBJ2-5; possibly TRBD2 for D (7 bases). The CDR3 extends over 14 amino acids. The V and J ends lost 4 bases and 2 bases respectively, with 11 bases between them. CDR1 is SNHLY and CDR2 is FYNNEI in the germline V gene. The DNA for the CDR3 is TGTGCCAGCAGTGCAGGGAGGGGGCAAGAGACCCAGTACTTC. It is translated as CASSAGRGQETQYF.

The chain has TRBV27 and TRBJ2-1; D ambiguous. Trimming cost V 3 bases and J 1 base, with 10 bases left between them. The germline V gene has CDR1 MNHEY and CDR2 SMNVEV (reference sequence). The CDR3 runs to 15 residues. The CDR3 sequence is CASSLRQNSYNEQFF. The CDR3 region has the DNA TGTGCCAGCAGTTTGAGACAAAATTCCTACAATGAGCAGTTCTTC.

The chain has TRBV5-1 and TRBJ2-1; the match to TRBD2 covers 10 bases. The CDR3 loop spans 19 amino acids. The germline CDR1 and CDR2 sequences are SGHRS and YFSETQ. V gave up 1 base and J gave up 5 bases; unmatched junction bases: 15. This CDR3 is CASSLSTGSGGAGNNEQFF. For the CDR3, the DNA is TGCGCCAGCAGCTTGAGTACGGGAAGCGGGGGGGCCGGAAACAATGAGCAGTTCTTC.

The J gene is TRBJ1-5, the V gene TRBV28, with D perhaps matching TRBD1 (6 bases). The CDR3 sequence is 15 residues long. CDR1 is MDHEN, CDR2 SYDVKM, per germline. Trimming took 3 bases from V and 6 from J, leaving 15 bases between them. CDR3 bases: TGTGCCAGCAGTTTGATGGGGGGCGCCGGTCAGCCCCAGCATTTT. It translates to CASSLMGGAGQPQHF.

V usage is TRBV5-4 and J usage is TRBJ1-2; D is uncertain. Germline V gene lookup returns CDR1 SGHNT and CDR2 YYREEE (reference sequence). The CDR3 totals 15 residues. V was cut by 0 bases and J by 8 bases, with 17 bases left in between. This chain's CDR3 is CASSLGAATGVGYTF. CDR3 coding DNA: TGTGCCAGCAGCTTGGGGGCAGCTACGGGCGTCGGCTACACCTTC.

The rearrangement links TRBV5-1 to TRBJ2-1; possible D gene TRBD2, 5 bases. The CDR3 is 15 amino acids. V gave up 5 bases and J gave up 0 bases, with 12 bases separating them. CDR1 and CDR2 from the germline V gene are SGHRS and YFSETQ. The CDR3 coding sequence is TGCGCCAGCAGTCAAGCGGATTCCTCCTACAATGAGCAGTTCTTC. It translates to CASSQADSSYNEQFF.

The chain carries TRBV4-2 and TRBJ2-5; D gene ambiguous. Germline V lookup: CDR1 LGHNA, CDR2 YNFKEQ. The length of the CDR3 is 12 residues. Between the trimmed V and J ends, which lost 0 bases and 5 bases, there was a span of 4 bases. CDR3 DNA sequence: TGTGCCAGCAGCCAAGATCGGGAGACCCAGTACTTC. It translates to CASSQDRETQYF.

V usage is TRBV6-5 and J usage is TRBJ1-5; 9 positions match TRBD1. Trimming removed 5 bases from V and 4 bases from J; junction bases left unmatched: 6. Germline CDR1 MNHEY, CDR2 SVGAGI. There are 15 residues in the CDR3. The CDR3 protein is CASSLTGTGNQPQHF. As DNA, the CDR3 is TGTGCCAGCAGTCTGACCGGGACAGGGAATCAGCCCCAGCATTTT.

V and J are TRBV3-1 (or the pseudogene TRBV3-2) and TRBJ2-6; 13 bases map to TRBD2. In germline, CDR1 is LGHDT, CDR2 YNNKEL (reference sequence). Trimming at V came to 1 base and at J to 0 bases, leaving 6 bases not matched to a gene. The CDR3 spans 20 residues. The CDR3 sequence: CASSQGRLAGGLSGANVLTF. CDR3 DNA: TGTGCCAGCAGCCAAGGGAGACTAGCGGGGGGCCTCTCTGGGGCCAACGTCCTGACTTTC.

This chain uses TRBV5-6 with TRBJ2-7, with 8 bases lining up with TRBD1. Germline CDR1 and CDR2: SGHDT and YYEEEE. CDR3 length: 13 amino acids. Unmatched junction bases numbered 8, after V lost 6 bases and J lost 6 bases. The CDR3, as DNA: TGTGCCAGCATCGGACAGGGTAAGTGCGAGCAGTACTTC. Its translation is CASIGQGKCEQYF.

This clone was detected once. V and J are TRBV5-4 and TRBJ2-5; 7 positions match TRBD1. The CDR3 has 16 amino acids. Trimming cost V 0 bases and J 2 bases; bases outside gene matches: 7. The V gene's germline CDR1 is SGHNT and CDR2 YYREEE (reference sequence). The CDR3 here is CASSLGQRDRQETQYF. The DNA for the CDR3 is TGTGCCAGCAGCTTGGGTCAAAGGGACAGACAAGAGACCCAGTACTTC.

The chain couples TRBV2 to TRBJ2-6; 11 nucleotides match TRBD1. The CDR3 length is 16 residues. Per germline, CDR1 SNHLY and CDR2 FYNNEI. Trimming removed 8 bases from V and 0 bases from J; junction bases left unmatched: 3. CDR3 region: CASSGTGGSGANVLTF. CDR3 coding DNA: TGTGCCAGCTCCGGGACAGGGGGCTCTGGGGCCAACGTCCTGACTTTC.

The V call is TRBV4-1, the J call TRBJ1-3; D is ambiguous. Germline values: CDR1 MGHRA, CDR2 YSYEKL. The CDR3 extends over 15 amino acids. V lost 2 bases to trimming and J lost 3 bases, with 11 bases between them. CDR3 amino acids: CASSQPREIGNTIYF. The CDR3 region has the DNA TGCGCCAGCAGCCAACCAAGGGAAATTGGAAACACCATATATTTT.

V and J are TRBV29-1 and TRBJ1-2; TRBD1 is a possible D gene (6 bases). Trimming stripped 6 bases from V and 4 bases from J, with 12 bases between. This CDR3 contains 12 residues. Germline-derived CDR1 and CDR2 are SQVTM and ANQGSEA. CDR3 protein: CSVDRTLYGYTF. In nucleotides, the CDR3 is TGCAGCGTCGACAGGACGCTCTATGGCTACACCTTC.

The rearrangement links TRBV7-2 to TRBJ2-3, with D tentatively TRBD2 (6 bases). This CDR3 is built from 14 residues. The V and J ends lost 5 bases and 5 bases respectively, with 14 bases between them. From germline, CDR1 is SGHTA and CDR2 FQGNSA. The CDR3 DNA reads TGTGCCAGCAGCGGACTAAGCGGTGTAGATACGCAGTATTTT. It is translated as CASSGLSGVDTQYF.

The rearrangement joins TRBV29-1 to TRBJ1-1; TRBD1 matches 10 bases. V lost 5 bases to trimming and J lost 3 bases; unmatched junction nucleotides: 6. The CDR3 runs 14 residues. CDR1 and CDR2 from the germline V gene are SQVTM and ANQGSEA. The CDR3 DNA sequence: TGCAGCGTTCCAAGCGGACAGGGGGACACTGAAGCTTTCTTT. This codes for CSVPSGQGDTEAFF. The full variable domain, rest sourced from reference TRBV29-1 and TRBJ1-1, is SAVISQKPSRDICQRGTSLTIQCQVDSQVTMMFWYRQQPGQSLTLIATANQGSEATYESGFVIDKFPISRPNLTFSTLTVSNMSPEDSSIYLCSVPSGQGDTEAFFGQGTRLTVV.

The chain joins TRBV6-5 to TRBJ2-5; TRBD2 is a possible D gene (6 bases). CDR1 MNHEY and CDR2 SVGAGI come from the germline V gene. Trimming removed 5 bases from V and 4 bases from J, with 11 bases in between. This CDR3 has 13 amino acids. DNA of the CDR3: TGTGCCAGCAGTAGACTAGTGGGAGAGACCCAGTACTTC. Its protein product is CASSRLVGETQYF.

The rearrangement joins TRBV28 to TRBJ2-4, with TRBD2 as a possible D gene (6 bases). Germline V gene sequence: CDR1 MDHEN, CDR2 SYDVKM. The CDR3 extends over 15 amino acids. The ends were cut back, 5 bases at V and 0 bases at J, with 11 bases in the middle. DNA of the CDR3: TGTGCCAGCAGTGGACTAATTTTAGCCAAAAACATTCAGTACTTC. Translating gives CASSGLILAKNIQYF.

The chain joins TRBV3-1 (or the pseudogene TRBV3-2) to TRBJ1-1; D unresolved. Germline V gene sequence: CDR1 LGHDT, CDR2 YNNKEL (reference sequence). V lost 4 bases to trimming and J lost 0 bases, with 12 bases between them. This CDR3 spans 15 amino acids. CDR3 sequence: CASSRLDGLNTEAFF. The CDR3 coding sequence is TGTGCCAGCAGCCGGCTGGACGGCTTGAACACTGAAGCTTTCTTT.

The CDR3 region is CASSPAYGDTEYNEQFF. In DNA form, the CDR3 reads TGTGCCAGCAGCCCAGCTTATGGGGACACCGAATACAATGAGCAGTTCTTC. V and J are TRBV3-1 (or the pseudogene TRBV3-2) and TRBJ2-1; D perhaps matches TRBD1 (6 bases). The CDR3 is 17 residues long. The ends were cut back, 4 bases at V and 4 bases at J, with 20 bases in the middle. Germline CDR1 LGHDT, CDR2 YNNKEL (reference sequence).

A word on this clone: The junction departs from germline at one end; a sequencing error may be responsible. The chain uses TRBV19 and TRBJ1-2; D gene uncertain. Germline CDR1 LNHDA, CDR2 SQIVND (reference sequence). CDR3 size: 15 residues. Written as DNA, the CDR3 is TGTGCCAGTAGTATAGATGGTTTCACCATGAAGAAACCCGACTTC. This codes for CASSIDGFTMKKPDF.